The present TCR beta chain was sequenced within a study of Ad26.COV2.S vaccination and SARS-CoV-2 variants. Germline V CDR1 and CDR2: ENHRY, SYGVKD. The V gene end was trimmed by 3 bases and the J gene end by 4 bases; junction bases not matched to a gene: 8. This CDR3 contains 15 residues. This clone was counted a single time. Treatment meaning: about 20 received Ad26.COV2.S at low or high dose, single or two shots; about 5 received placebo; per-sample allocation not given. Day 63 after the first injection of vaccine or placebo was the sampling time. Assay: immunoSEQ multiplex PCR; the TCRdb copy retains only in-frame clones and omits some. The repertoire holds 300,000 to 500,000 clones, with approximately 90% as singletons.

The sequence was collected from a person between 18 and 59 years old who received the Ad26.COV2.S COVID-19 vaccine or a placebo. The sample consisted of peripheral blood, taken in a trial of Ad26.COV2.S vaccine versus placebo. The genes are TRBV10-3 and TRBJ2-7, with 8 bases that match TRBD2. Here the CDR3 reads CAISDAGGAGYEQYF. The DNA of the CDR3 is TGTGCCATCAGTGACGCCGGGGGGGCAGGTTACGAGCAGTACTTC.